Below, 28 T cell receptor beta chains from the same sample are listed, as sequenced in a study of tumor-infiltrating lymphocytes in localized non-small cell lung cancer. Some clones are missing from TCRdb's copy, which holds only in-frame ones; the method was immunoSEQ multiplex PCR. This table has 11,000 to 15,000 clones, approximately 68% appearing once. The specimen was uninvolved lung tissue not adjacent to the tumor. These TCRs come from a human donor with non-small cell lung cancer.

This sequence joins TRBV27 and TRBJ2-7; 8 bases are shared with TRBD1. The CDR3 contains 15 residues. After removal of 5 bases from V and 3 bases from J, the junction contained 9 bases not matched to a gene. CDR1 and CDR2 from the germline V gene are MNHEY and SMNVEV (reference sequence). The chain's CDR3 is CASSPGQDLRYEQYF. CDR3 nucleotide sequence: TGTGCCAGCAGTCCGGGACAGGATCTTCGCTACGAGCAGTACTTC.

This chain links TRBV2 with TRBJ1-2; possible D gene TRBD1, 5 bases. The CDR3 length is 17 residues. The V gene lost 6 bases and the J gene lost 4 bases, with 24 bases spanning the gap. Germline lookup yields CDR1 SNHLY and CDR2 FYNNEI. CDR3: CASSSDLGGRRGYGYTF. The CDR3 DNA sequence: TGTGCCAGCAGCAGCGACCTTGGGGGACGGCGCGGCTATGGCTACACCTTC. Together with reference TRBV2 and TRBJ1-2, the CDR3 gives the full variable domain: EPEVTQTPSHQVTQMGQEVILRCVPISNHLYFYWYRQILGQKVEFLVSFYNNEISEKSEIFDDQFSVERPDGSNFTLKIRSTKLEDSAMYFCASSSDLGGRRGYGYTFGSGTRLTVV.

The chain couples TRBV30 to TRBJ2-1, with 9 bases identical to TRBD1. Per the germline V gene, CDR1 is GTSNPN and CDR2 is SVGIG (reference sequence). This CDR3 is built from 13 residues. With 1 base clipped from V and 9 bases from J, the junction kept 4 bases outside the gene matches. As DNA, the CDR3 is TGTGCCTGGAGTGGGGACAGGGTTGTTGAGCAGTTCTTC. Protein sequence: CAWSGDRVVEQFF.

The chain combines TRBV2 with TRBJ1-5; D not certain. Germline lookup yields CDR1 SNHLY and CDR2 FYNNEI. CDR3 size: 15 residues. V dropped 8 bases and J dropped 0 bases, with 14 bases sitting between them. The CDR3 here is CASGRQTYSNQPQHF. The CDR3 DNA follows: TGTGCCAGCGGGAGGCAGACCTATAGCAATCAGCCCCAGCATTTT.

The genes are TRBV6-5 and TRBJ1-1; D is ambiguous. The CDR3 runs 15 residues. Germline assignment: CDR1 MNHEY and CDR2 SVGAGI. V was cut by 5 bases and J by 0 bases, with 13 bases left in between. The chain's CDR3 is CASSRTFSMNTEAFF. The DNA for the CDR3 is TGTGCCAGCAGTCGCACTTTTTCCATGAACACTGAAGCTTTCTTT.

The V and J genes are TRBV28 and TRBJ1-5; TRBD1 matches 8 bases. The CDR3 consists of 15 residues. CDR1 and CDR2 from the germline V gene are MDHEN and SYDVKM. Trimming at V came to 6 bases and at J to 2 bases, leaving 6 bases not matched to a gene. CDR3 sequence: CASRRQGLGNQPQHF. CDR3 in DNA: TGTGCCAGCAGGCGACAGGGGCTGGGCAATCAGCCCCAGCATTTT.

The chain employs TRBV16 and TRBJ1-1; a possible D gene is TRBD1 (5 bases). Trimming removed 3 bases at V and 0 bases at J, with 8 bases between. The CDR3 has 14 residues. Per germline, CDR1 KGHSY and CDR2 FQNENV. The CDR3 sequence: CASSQAGMNTEAFF. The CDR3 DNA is TGTGCCAGCAGCCAGGCAGGGATGAACACTGAAGCTTTCTTT.

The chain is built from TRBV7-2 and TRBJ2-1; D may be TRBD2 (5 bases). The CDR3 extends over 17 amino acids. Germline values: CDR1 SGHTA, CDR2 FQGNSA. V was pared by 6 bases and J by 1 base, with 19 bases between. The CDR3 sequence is CASSYQLGRKSYNEQFF. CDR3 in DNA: TGTGCCAGCAGTTATCAACTAGGCCGAAAGTCCTACAATGAGCAGTTCTTC.

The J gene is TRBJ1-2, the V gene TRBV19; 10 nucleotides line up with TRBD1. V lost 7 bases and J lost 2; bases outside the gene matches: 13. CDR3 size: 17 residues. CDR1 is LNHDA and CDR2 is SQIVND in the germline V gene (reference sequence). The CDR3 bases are TGTGCCAGTATCGCTAAGATTCCGGGACAGGGGAACTATGGCTACACCTTC. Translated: CASIAKIPGQGNYGYTF.

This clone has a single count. The CDR3, as DNA: TGTGCCAGCAGTGAATTGCGTGGCTCCTACGAGCAGTACTTC. Residues: CASSELRGSYEQYF. The V call is TRBV6-1, the J call TRBJ2-7; the D is unclear. The V gene's germline CDR1 is MNHNS and CDR2 SASEGT. The CDR3 consists of 14 residues. The V gene lost 2 bases and the J gene lost 0 bases, with 8 bases spanning the gap.

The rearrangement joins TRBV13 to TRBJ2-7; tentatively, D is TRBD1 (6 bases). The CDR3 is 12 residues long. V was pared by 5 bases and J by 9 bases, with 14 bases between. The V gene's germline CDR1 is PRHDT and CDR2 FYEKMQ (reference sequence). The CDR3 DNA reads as TGTGCCAGCAGCACCACAGGGTCAGGGCAGTACTTC. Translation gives CASSTTGSGQYF.

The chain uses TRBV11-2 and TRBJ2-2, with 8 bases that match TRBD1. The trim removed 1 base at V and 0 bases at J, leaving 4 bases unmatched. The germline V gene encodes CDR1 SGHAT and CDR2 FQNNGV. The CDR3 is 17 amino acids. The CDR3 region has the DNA TGTGCCAGCAGCTTAGGAGTACAGGGGGCGAACACCGGGGAGCTGTTTTTT. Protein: CASSLGVQGANTGELFF.

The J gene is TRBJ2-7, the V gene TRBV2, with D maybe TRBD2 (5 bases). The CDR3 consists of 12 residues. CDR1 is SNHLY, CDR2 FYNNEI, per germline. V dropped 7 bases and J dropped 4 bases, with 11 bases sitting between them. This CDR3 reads CASTASRYEQYF. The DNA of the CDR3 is TGTGCCAGCACCGCTAGCCGTTACGAGCAGTACTTC.

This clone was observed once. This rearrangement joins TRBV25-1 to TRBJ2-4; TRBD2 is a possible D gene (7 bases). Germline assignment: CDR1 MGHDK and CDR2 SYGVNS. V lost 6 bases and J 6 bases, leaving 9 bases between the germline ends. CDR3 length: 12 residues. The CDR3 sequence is CASRRGGNIQYF. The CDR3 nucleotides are TGTGCCAGCAGGAGGGGGGGAAACATTCAGTACTTC.

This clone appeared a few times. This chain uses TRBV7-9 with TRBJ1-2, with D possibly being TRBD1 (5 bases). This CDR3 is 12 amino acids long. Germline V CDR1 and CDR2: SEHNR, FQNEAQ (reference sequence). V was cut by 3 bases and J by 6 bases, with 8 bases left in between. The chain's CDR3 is CASSLSGNGYTF. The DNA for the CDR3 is TGTGCCAGCAGCTTGTCAGGGAATGGCTACACCTTC. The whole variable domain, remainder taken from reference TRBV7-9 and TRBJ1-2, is DTGVSQNPRHKITKRGQNVTFRCDPISEHNRLYWYRQTLGQGPEFLTYFQNEAQLEKSRLLSDRFSAERPKGSFSTLEIQRTEQGDSAMYLCASSLSGNGYTFGSGTRLTVV.

CDR3 protein: CASSPLAGPQETQYF. The DNA of the CDR3 is TGCGCCAGCAGCCCACTAGCGGGGCCACAAGAGACCCAGTACTTC. The V gene is TRBV4-1, the J gene TRBJ2-5; 10 bases match TRBD2. After removal of 4 bases from V and 2 bases from J, the junction contained 4 bases not matched to a gene. Germline V lookup: CDR1 MGHRA, CDR2 YSYEKL. This CDR3 contains 15 residues.

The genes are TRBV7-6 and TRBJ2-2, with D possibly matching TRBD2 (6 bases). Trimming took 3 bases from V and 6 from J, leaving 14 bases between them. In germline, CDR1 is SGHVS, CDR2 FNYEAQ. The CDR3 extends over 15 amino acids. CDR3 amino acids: CASSFTRRGPGELFF. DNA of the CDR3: TGTGCCAGCAGCTTCACGAGGAGGGGTCCCGGGGAGCTGTTTTTT.

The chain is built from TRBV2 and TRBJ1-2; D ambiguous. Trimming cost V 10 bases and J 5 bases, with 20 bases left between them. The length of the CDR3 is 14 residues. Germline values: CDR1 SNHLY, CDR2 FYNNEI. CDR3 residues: CATSQRPGLYGYTF. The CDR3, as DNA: TGTGCCACCAGCCAACGCCCTGGACTATATGGCTACACCTTC.

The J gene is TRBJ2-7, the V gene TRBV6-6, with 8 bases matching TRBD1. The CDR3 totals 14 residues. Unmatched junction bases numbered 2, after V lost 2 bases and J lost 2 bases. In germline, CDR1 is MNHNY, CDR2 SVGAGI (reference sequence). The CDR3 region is CASSYRDRPYEQYF. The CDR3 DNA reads TGTGCCAGCAGTTACAGGGACAGGCCCTACGAGCAGTACTTC.

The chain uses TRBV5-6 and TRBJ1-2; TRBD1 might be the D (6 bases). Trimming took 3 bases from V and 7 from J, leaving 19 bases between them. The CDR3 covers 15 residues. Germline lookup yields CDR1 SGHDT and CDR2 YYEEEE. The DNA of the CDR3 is TGTGCCAGCAGCTCCCGGGGGGCCTCGGCATTTGGCTACACCTTC. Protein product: CASSSRGASAFGYTF.

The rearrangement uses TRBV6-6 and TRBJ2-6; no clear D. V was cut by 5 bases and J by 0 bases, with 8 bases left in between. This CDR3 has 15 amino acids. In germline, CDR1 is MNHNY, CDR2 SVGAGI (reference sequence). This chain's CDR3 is CASSTKSSGANVLTF. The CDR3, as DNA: TGTGCCAGCAGTACCAAAAGCTCTGGGGCCAACGTCCTGACTTTC.

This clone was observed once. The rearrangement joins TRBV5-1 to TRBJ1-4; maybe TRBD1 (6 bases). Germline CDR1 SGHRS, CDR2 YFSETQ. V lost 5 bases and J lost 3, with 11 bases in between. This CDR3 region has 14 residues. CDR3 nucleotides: TGCGCCAGCAGATCTGGACAGCCTAATGAAAAACTGTTTTTT. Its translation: CASRSGQPNEKLFF.

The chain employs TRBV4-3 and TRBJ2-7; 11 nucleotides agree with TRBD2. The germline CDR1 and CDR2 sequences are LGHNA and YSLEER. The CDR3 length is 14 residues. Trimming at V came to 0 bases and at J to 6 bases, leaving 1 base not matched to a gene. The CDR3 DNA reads TGCGCCAGCAGCCAAGATAGCGGGAGGGCCGAGCAGTACTTC. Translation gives CASSQDSGRAEQYF.

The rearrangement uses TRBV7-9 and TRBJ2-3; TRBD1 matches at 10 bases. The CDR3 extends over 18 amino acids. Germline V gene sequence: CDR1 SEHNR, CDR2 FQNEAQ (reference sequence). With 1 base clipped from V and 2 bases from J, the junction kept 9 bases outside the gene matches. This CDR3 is CASSLDLVGTGDTDTQYF. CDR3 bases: TGTGCCAGCAGCTTAGATTTAGTTGGGACAGGGGACACAGATACGCAGTATTTT.

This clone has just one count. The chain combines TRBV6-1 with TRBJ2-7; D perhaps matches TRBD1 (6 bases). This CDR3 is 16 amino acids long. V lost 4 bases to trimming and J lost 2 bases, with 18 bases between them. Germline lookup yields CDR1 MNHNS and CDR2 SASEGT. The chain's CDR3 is CASSVRGTFWAYEQYF. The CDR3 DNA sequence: TGTGCCAGCAGTGTTAGGGGGACGTTTTGGGCCTACGAGCAGTACTTC.

CDR3 sequence: CSAEGGGRTGELFF. The CDR3 region has the DNA TGCAGCGCCGAGGGGGGGGGACGCACCGGGGAGCTGTTTTTT. V usage is TRBV29-1 and J usage is TRBJ2-2, with D possibly TRBD2 on 7 matching bases. Germline assignment: CDR1 SQVTM and CDR2 ANQGSEA. The V end lost 7 bases, the J end lost 4 bases, and 16 bases lay between the germline ends. The CDR3 length is 14 residues.

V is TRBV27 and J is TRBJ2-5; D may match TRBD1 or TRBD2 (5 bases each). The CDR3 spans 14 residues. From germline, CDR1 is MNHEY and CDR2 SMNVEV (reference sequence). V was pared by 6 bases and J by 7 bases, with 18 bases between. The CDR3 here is CASRNRDGQRTQYF. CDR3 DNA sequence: TGTGCCAGCAGAAACCGGGACGGGCAACGGACCCAGTACTTC.

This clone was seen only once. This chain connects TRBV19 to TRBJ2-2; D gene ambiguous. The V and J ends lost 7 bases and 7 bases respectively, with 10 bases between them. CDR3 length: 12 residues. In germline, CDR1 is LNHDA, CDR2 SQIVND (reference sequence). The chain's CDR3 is CASTPTRGELFF. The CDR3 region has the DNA TGTGCCAGTACCCCCACGCGCGGGGAGCTGTTTTTT.